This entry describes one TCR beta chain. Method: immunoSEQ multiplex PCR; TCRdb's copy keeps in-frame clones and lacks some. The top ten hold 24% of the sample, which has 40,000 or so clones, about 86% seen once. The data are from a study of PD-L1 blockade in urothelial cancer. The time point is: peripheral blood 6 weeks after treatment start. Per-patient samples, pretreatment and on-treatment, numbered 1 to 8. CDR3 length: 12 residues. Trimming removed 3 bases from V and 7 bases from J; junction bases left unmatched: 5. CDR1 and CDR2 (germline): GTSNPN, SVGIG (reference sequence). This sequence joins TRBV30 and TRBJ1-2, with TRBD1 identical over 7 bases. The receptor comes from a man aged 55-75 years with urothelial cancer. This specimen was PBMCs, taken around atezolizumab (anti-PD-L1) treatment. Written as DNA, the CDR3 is TGTGCCTGGAGCCCCGGGACAGCTGGCTACACCTTC. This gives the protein CAWSPGTAGYTF.